This is a list of T cell receptor beta chains from one sample in a study of blood T cell repertoires in COVID-19. Sequenced by immunoSEQ multiplex PCR; TCRdb stores in-frame clones only, minus some. The sample lists approximately 360,000 clones, 70% to 90% seen once, with roughly 1.2% in the top ten. What was sequenced was peripheral blood. Receptors originate from a man in his forties with acute or convalescent COVID-19. Each CDR3 is given with its conserved first and last residue. The order of the fields is V gene, D gene, clone size, J gene, CDR3 protein, CDR3 DNA. D genes are given only for firm matches. Where a row states a size, it is once, few, many or the class of an expanded clone; other rows omit it.

v_gene: TRBV20-1; d_gene: .; abundance: .; j_gene: TRBJ2-5; CDR3aa: CSASPGLLPQETQYF; CDR3nt: TGCAGTGCCAGTCCGGGACTGCTTCCCCAAGAGACCCAGTACTTC
v_gene: TRBV10-2; d_gene: TRBD2; abundance: .; j_gene: TRBJ2-2; CDR3aa: CASSYSGRALIVSTGELFF; CDR3nt: TGCGCCAGCAGTTATAGCGGGAGGGCTTTAATAGTTTCCACCGGGGAGCTGTTTTTT
v_gene: TRBV5-1; d_gene: .; abundance: .; j_gene: TRBJ2-7; CDR3aa: CASSVTGFYEQYF; CDR3nt: TGCGCCAGCAGCGTGACAGGTTTCTACGAGCAGTACTTC
v_gene: TRBV5-4; d_gene: TRBD1; abundance: .; j_gene: TRBJ2-7; CDR3aa: CASSFGTGAGYEQYF; CDR3nt: TGTGCCAGCAGCTTTGGGACAGGGGCGGGGTACGAGCAGTACTTC
v_gene: TRBV11-2; d_gene: TRBD1; abundance: .; j_gene: TRBJ2-7; CDR3aa: CASSLVAGTETSYEQYF; CDR3nt: TGTGCCAGCAGCTTAGTAGCCGGGACAGAGACCTCCTACGAGCAGTACTTC
v_gene: TRBV27; d_gene: .; abundance: .; j_gene: TRBJ2-7; CDR3aa: CASSDRTAVSYEQYF; CDR3nt: TGTGCCAGCAGTGATCGGACAGCTGTCTCCTACGAGCAGTACTTC
v_gene: TRBV4-2; d_gene: TRBD1; abundance: .; j_gene: TRBJ2-2; CDR3aa: CASSQEQGNDGELFF; CDR3nt: TGTGCCAGCAGCCAAGAACAGGGGAATGACGGGGAGCTGTTTTTT
v_gene: TRBV3-1/TRBV3-2; d_gene: .; abundance: once; j_gene: TRBJ1-2; CDR3aa: CASSQVHRANYGYTF; CDR3nt: TGTGCCAGCAGCCAAGTCCACCGGGCTAACTATGGCTACACCTTC
v_gene: TRBV6-2/TRBV6-3; d_gene: .; abundance: once; j_gene: TRBJ1-2; CDR3aa: CASSSGGTARGYTF; CDR3nt: TGTGCCAGCAGCTCTGGCGGGACGGCGAGAGGCTACACCTTC
v_gene: TRBV7-8; d_gene: TRBD1; abundance: .; j_gene: TRBJ2-3; CDR3aa: CASSHRQGAIVTQYF; CDR3nt: TGTGCCAGCAGCCATAGACAGGGGGCGATTGTTACGCAGTATTTT
v_gene: TRBV6-5; d_gene: TRBD1; abundance: .; j_gene: TRBJ2-7; CDR3aa: CASRRDRGAYEQYF; CDR3nt: TGTGCCAGCAGGCGGGACAGGGGGGCCTACGAGCAGTACTTC
v_gene: TRBV11-2; d_gene: TRBD1; abundance: .; j_gene: TRBJ1-6; CDR3aa: CASSKQGANSPLHF; CDR3nt: TGTGCCAGCAGCAAACAGGGGGCGAATTCACCCCTCCACTTT
v_gene: TRBV19; d_gene: .; abundance: .; j_gene: TRBJ1-1; CDR3aa: CASSTSGVAIRMNTEAFF; CDR3nt: TGTGCCAGTAGTACCAGCGGGGTGGCTATTCGAATGAACACTGAAGCTTTCTTT
v_gene: TRBV3-1/TRBV3-2; d_gene: TRBD2; abundance: .; j_gene: TRBJ2-1; CDR3aa: CASTGLVGYNEQFF; CDR3nt: TGTGCCAGCACCGGACTAGTCGGCTACAATGAGCAGTTCTTC
v_gene: TRBV19; d_gene: .; abundance: once; j_gene: TRBJ2-5; CDR3aa: CASSPGPQGRETQYF; CDR3nt: TGTGCCAGTAGTCCAGGCCCACAGGGGAGGGAGACCCAGTACTTC
v_gene: TRBV7-3; d_gene: TRBD1; abundance: .; j_gene: TRBJ1-1; CDR3aa: CASSPGQGWTEAFF; CDR3nt: TGTGCCAGCAGCCCAGGACAGGGTTGGACTGAAGCTTTCTTT
v_gene: TRBV9; d_gene: .; abundance: once; j_gene: TRBJ1-4; CDR3aa: CASSVGSEGNEKLFF; CDR3nt: TGTGCCAGCAGCGTAGGTTCCGAGGGTAATGAAAAACTGTTTTTT
v_gene: TRBV19; d_gene: TRBD1; abundance: once; j_gene: TRBJ1-6; CDR3aa: CASGPRDRDNSPLHF; CDR3nt: TGTGCCAGTGGCCCCCGGGACAGGGATAATTCACCCCTCCACTTT
v_gene: TRBV18; d_gene: .; abundance: .; j_gene: TRBJ1-2; CDR3aa: CASSQATDRERIGYTF; CDR3nt: TGTGCCAGCTCACAAGCGACGGATCGGGAAAGGATTGGCTACACCTTC
v_gene: TRBV10-3; d_gene: .; abundance: .; j_gene: TRBJ2-2; CDR3aa: CAISAGPLNTGELFF; CDR3nt: TGTGCCATCAGCGCGGGTCCCTTGAACACCGGGGAGCTGTTTTTT
v_gene: TRBV19; d_gene: .; abundance: .; j_gene: TRBJ1-1; CDR3aa: CASSSMFGKMNTEAFF; CDR3nt: TGTGCCAGTAGTTCGATGTTTGGCAAAATGAACACTGAAGCTTTCTTT
v_gene: TRBV7-2; d_gene: .; abundance: .; j_gene: TRBJ2-5; CDR3aa: CASSDRLGTQYF; CDR3nt: TGTGCCAGCAGCGACAGACTTGGGACCCAGTACTTC
v_gene: TRBV7-2; d_gene: TRBD1; abundance: once; j_gene: TRBJ2-7; CDR3aa: CASSLARTGVAYEQYF; CDR3nt: TGTGCCAGCAGCTTAGCTCGGACAGGGGTCGCCTACGAGCAGTACTTC
v_gene: TRBV19; d_gene: TRBD1; abundance: few; j_gene: TRBJ1-3; CDR3aa: CATWDRPFSGNTIYF; CDR3nt: TGTGCCACCTGGGACAGACCATTCTCTGGAAACACCATATATTTT
v_gene: TRBV5-1; d_gene: .; abundance: .; j_gene: TRBJ1-2; CDR3aa: CASSYEQGYGYTF; CDR3nt: TGCGCCAGCAGCTATGAACAGGGTTATGGCTACACCTTC
v_gene: TRBV28; d_gene: TRBD1; abundance: .; j_gene: TRBJ1-4; CDR3aa: CASSFLGTVNEKLFF; CDR3nt: TGTGCCAGCAGTTTTCTTGGGACAGTCAATGAAAAACTGTTTTTT
v_gene: TRBV3-1/TRBV3-2; d_gene: TRBD2; abundance: .; j_gene: TRBJ2-7; CDR3aa: CASSQVLAGGRRSSYEQYF; CDR3nt: TGTGCCAGCAGCCAAGTTCTAGCGGGGGGCCGCAGGAGCTCCTACGAGCAGTACTTC
v_gene: TRBV24-1; d_gene: .; abundance: .; j_gene: TRBJ2-1; CDR3aa: CATSDFQGSDPYNEQFF; CDR3nt: TGTGCCACCAGTGATTTTCAGGGCAGTGATCCCTACAATGAGCAGTTCTTC
v_gene: TRBV6-5; d_gene: .; abundance: .; j_gene: TRBJ2-3; CDR3aa: CASSYGDFSTDTQYF; CDR3nt: TGTGCCAGCAGTTATGGAGATTTTAGCACAGATACGCAGTATTTT
v_gene: TRBV18; d_gene: TRBD1; abundance: .; j_gene: TRBJ2-7; CDR3aa: CASSQGTDQGQYF; CDR3nt: TGTGCCAGCTCGCAGGGGACAGACCAAGGGCAGTACTTC
v_gene: TRBV5-1; d_gene: TRBD2; abundance: once; j_gene: TRBJ2-5; CDR3aa: CASRRTSGTETQYF; CDR3nt: TGCGCCAGCAGGCGGACTAGCGGGACAGAGACCCAGTACTTC
v_gene: TRBV27; d_gene: TRBD1; abundance: .; j_gene: TRBJ1-1; CDR3aa: CASSLYRGNTEAFF; CDR3nt: TGTGCCAGCAGTCTTTACAGGGGGAACACTGAAGCTTTCTTT
v_gene: TRBV9; d_gene: .; abundance: .; j_gene: TRBJ2-3; CDR3aa: CASSVARLGPFTDTQYF; CDR3nt: TGTGCCAGCAGCGTAGCTCGGTTGGGGCCATTCACAGATACGCAGTATTTT
v_gene: TRBV25-1; d_gene: TRBD1; abundance: .; j_gene: TRBJ2-1; CDR3aa: CASSFLDRVPFF; CDR3nt: TGTGCCAGCAGTTTTCTTGACAGGGTACCGTTCTTC
v_gene: TRBV5-6; d_gene: .; abundance: .; j_gene: TRBJ1-2; CDR3aa: CASTLGVGSRGYTF; CDR3nt: TGTGCCAGCACCTTAGGGGTAGGATCCAGGGGCTACACCTTC
v_gene: TRBV18; d_gene: .; abundance: once; j_gene: TRBJ2-1; CDR3aa: CASSPGAGWNEQFF; CDR3nt: TGTGCCAGCTCACCAGGGGCAGGTTGGAATGAGCAGTTCTTC
v_gene: TRBV2; d_gene: .; abundance: .; j_gene: TRBJ2-1; CDR3aa: CASRPGLGGYNEQFF; CDR3nt: TGTGCCAGCAGACCAGGACTCGGCGGGTACAATGAGCAGTTCTTC
v_gene: TRBV28; d_gene: .; abundance: .; j_gene: TRBJ1-2; CDR3aa: CASSLGPGHYYGYTF; CDR3nt: TGTGCCAGCAGTTTAGGTCCGGGACATTACTATGGCTACACCTTC
v_gene: TRBV5-1; d_gene: TRBD1; abundance: .; j_gene: TRBJ1-3; CDR3aa: CASSLGTASGNTIYF; CDR3nt: TGCGCCAGCAGCTTAGGGACAGCCTCTGGAAACACCATATATTTT
v_gene: TRBV16; d_gene: .; abundance: .; j_gene: TRBJ1-5; CDR3aa: CASSPLSTGSNQPQHF; CDR3nt: TGTGCCAGCAGCCCACTTTCCACAGGGAGTAATCAGCCCCAGCATTTT
v_gene: TRBV5-6; d_gene: TRBD1; abundance: .; j_gene: TRBJ2-7; CDR3aa: CASSEDRSYEQYF; CDR3nt: TGTGCCAGCAGCGAGGACAGGTCCTACGAGCAGTACTTC
v_gene: TRBV5-8; d_gene: .; abundance: .; j_gene: TRBJ2-2; CDR3aa: CASSLSLVTGELFF; CDR3nt: TGTGCCAGCAGCTTGTCTCTAGTGACCGGGGAGCTGTTTTTT